The T cell receptor (beta chain) described here comes from a study of blood T cell repertoires in COVID-19. Study in general: The samples span acute and convalescent COVID-19 from the United States, Italy and Spain. T cells, B-cell-depleted T cells, or PBMCs supplied cDNA or gDNA.

As processed by the authors: Nucleated cell number was recorded as an estimate derived from reference gene primer amplification. This table comes from immunoSEQ multiplex PCR, and its TCRdb copy is limited to in-frame clones, with some not included. That table supplies the V and J calls and clone size; D and trimming were determined from the DNA. The sample comprises 150,000 to 200,000 clones, roughly 81% of which are singletons, and around 1% rests with the top ten. The V and J ends lost 0 bases and 3 bases, in that order; junction bases with no gene match: 8. The germline V gene encodes CDR1 MGHRA and CDR2 YSYEKL. The CDR3 covers 19 residues.

The sequenced material came from peripheral blood. The genes are TRBV4-1 and TRBJ2-1, with 13 bases identical to TRBD2. The origin of this receptor is a man aged 35-49 years with acute or convalescent COVID-19. DNA of the CDR3: TGCGCCAGCAGCCAAGATAGGACTAGCGGGGGTGGGGGCTACAATGAGCAGTTCTTC. It translates to CASSQDRTSGGGGYNEQFF.